A selection of T cell receptor beta chains follows, all from one sample in a study of early T cells in non-severe SARS-CoV-2 infection. MiXCR was run by TCRdb on the 5' RACE reads, yielding one entry per CDR3 protein. Here the sample spans tens of thousands of distinct CDR3 sequences, 3% to 5% being singletons. Sequencing was carried out using whole blood. The source is an adult who was a healthcare worker with PCR-confirmed SARS-CoV-2 infection or an uninfected control (not recorded which). CDR3s include the opening cysteine and the closing phenylalanine or tryptophan. The D gene is left open where the match is weak. Rows give clone size only sometimes, using once, few, many, or a class for an expanded clone.

cdr3_aa cdr3_nt j_call d_call clone_size v_call
CASSLSQGGETQYF TGTGCCAGCAGCTTATCCCAGGGAGGGGAGACCCAGTACTTC TRBJ2-5 TRBD2 NA TRBV13
CASSPLPGQGGEQYF TGTGCCAGTAGTCCCCTACCGGGACAGGGCGGCGAGCAGTACTTC TRBJ2-7 TRBD1 many TRBV19
CASTLGSSYNSPLHF TGTGCCAGCACCCTGGGGAGCTCCTATAATTCACCCCTCCACTTT TRBJ1-6 NA many TRBV7-2
CASSHDRFRTIYF TGTGCCAGCAGCCACGATCGATTTCGAACCATATATTTT TRBJ1-3 NA many TRBV3-1
CASSLGGTSLSEQYF TGTGCCAGCAGCTTAGGGGGGACTAGTTTATCCGAGCAGTACTTC TRBJ2-7 TRBD2 few TRBV7-2
CAWNFRDTQYF TGTGCCTGGAACTTCAGGGATACGCAGTATTTT TRBJ2-3 NA few TRBV30
CASSPAGGYEQYF TGTGCCAGCTCACCGGCAGGGGGGTACGAGCAGTACTTC TRBJ2-7 NA many TRBV18
CASSLSVYRGSYEQYF TGTGCCAGCAGCTTATCGGTTTACAGGGGATCCTACGAGCAGTACTTC TRBJ2-7 TRBD1 many TRBV7-8
CSARSQYQGAPNTGELFF TGCAGTGCTAGATCCCAGTACCAGGGGGCACCGAACACCGGGGAGCTGTTTTTT TRBJ2-2 TRBD1 NA TRBV20-1
CSVKHLNEQFF TGCAGCGTGAAACACCTCAATGAGCAGTTCTTC TRBJ2-1 NA few TRBV29-1
CASSSQGGTEAFF TGTGCCAGCAGCTCACAGGGAGGCACTGAAGCTTTCTTT TRBJ1-1 NA many TRBV6-2/TRBV6-3